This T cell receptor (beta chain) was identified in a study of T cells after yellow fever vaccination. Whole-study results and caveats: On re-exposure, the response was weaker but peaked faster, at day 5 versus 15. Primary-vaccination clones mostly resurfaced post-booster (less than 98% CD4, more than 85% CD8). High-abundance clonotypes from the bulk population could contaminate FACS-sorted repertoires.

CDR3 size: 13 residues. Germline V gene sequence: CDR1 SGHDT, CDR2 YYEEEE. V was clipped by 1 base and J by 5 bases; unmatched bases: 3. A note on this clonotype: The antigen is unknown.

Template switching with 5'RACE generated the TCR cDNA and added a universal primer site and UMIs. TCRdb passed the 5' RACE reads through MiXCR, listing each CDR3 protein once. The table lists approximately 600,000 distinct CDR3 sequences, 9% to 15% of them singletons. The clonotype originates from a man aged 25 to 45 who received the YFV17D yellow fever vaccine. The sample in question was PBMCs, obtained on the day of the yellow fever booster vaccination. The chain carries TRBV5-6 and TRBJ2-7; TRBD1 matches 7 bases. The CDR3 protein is CASSLMGQNEQYF. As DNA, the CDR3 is TGTGCCAGCAGCTTGATGGGACAGAACGAGCAGTACTTC.